A selection of T cell receptor beta chains follows, all from one sample in a study of CD8 T cells in ankylosing spondylitis. TCRdb recomputed calls from the 5' RACE reads with MiXCR, one row per CDR3 protein. The data contain 150,000 to 200,000 distinct CDR3 sequences, 10% to 15% of them singletons. The source material was blood, either unsorted or a sorted T cell fraction (not recorded which). The receptors originated from a female donor with ankylosing spondylitis or in good health (not recorded which). CDR3s include the opening cysteine and the closing phenylalanine or tryptophan. The D gene is left open where the match is weak. The size entry is marked missing in some rows and otherwise reads once, few, many or a size class.

many	TRBV7-9	TRBJ2-7	TRBD2	CASTLSGRASYEQYF	TGTGCCAGCACCCTTAGCGGGAGGGCCTCCTACGAGCAGTACTTC
-	TRBV23-1	TRBJ2-5	TRBD2	CASSQSDLAGGETQYF	TGCGCCAGCAGTCAATCTGACCTAGCGGGAGGAGAGACCCAGTACTTC
-	TRBV30	TRBJ2-1	-	CASEGGQHNEQFF	TGTGCTTCAGAGGGGGGGCAACACAATGAGCAGTTCTTC
many	TRBV18	TRBJ1-4	TRBD1	CASSPRQGRDEKLFF	TGTGCCAGCTCACCACGACAGGGGAGGGATGAAAAACTGTTTTTT
many	TRBV28	TRBJ2-3	TRBD2	CASSTPTSGSIADTQYF	TGTGCCAGCAGTACGCCGACTAGCGGGAGTATCGCAGATACGCAGTATTTT
many	TRBV12-3/TRBV12-4	TRBJ2-2	-	CASSIPGAGELFF	TGTGCCAGCAGCATCCCCGGGGCCGGGGAGCTGTTTTTT
few	TRBV5-6	TRBJ1-1	TRBD1	CASSSSSTGTGNTEAFF	TGTGCCAGCAGCTCTAGTAGCACCGGGACAGGGAACACTGAAGCTTTCTTT
few	TRBV27	TRBJ2-7	TRBD2	CASAGTSGIYEQYF	TGTGCCAGCGCAGGGACTAGCGGGATCTACGAGCAGTACTTC
many	TRBV19	TRBJ2-1	-	CASTPRGPYNEQFF	TGTGCCAGTACGCCCCGCGGCCCCTACAATGAGCAGTTCTTC
-	TRBV12-3/TRBV12-4	TRBJ2-7	-	CASSPLDSYEQYF	TGTGCCAGCAGCCCCCTGGACAGCTACGAGCAGTACTTC
-	TRBV6-1	TRBJ1-2	-	CASSIKDGPYGYTF	TGTGCCAGCAGTATTAAGGACGGTCCCTATGGCTACACCTTC
-	TRBV6-1	TRBJ2-6	-	CASRGGGSSGANVLTF	TGTGCCAGCAGGGGGGGAGGAAGCTCTGGGGCCAACGTCCTGACTTTC
few	TRBV30	TRBJ2-7	TRBD2	CAWSSPGLSYEQYF	TGTGCCTGGAGCAGCCCGGGACTATCCTACGAGCAGTACTTC
-	TRBV11-2	TRBJ1-1	-	CASSQVRTTEAFF	TGTGCCAGCAGCCAAGTCAGAACGACTGAAGCTTTCTTT
many	TRBV2	TRBJ2-2	-	CASSQKPSTGELFF	TGTGCCAGCAGCCAAAAACCTTCCACCGGGGAGCTGTTTTTT
-	TRBV5-1	TRBJ2-2	TRBD1	CASSTTGGAGELFF	TGCGCCAGCAGCACGACAGGGGGAGCCGGGGAGCTGTTTTTT
few	TRBV7-9	TRBJ1-1	-	CASSLGWAGKAFF	TGTGCCAGCAGCTTAGGTTGGGCTGGGAAAGCTTTCTTT
many	TRBV12-3/TRBV12-4	TRBJ1-5	-	CASSTTHGVGGNQPQHF	TGTGCCAGCAGTACGACACACGGCGTCGGAGGCAATCAGCCCCAGCATTTT
many	TRBV27	TRBJ2-5	-	CASSIRMAETQYF	TGTGCCAGCAGTATCAGGATGGCGGAGACCCAGTACTTC
-	TRBV7-2	TRBJ1-5	-	CASSRPDGQPQHF	TGTGCCAGCAGCCGACCCGATGGTCAGCCCCAGCATTTT
many	TRBV20-1	TRBJ2-3	-	CSARKGGVTSTDTQYF	TGCAGTGCTAGAAAGGGCGGGGTAACTAGCACAGATACGCAGTATTTT
many	TRBV20-1	TRBJ1-3	-	CSASPPPPGTSGNTIYF	TGCAGTGCTAGCCCACCACCTCCAGGAACCTCTGGAAACACCATATATTTT
-	TRBV30	TRBJ2-7	TRBD1	CAWSVRTGVTYEQYF	TGTGCCTGGAGTGTACGGACAGGGGTTACCTACGAGCAGTACTTC
many	TRBV29-1	TRBJ1-5	-	CSVRDGGNQPQHF	TGCAGCGTTCGGGACGGCGGTAATCAGCCCCAGCATTTT
-	TRBV4-2	TRBJ2-1	TRBD2	CASSQGVQREEDEQFF	TGTGCCAGCAGCCAAGGAGTCCAGCGGGAAGAAGATGAGCAGTTCTTC
-	TRBV20-1	TRBJ1-1	-	CSARGGGTAFF	TGCAGTGCTAGAGGGGGGGGAACCGCTTTCTTT
few	TRBV7-3	TRBJ2-1	TRBD1	CASSPGQGWNEQFF	TGTGCCAGCAGCCCAGGACAGGGGTGGAATGAGCAGTTCTTC
-	TRBV27	TRBJ2-3	TRBD1	CASSPRGHVGGDTQYF	TGTGCCAGCAGTCCGAGGGGGCATGTTGGTGGAGATACGCAGTATTTT
many	TRBV28	TRBJ2-5	TRBD2	CASSLSAGLGGSETQYF	TGTGCCAGCAGTTTATCAGCGGGACTCGGGGGATCGGAGACCCAGTACTTC
many	TRBV6-1	TRBJ1-2	-	CASQALAGGNYGYTF	TGTGCCAGCCAGGCGTTGGCGGGGGGCAACTATGGCTACACCTTC
many	TRBV12-3/TRBV12-4	TRBJ2-5	-	CASRGAETQYF	TGTGCCAGCAGAGGGGCAGAGACCCAGTACTTC
few	TRBV11-2	TRBJ1-2	TRBD1	CASSRDRGYYGYTF	TGTGCCAGCAGCCGGGACAGGGGGTACTATGGCTACACCTTC
few	TRBV30	TRBJ1-2	TRBD1	CAWSERGQGANYGYTF	TGTGCCTGGAGCGAACGGGGACAGGGGGCCAACTATGGCTACACCTTC
-	TRBV20-1	TRBJ2-7	TRBD2	CCASPRASGMDEQYF	TGCTGTGCTAGTCCCCGGGCTAGCGGGATGGACGAGCAGTACTTC